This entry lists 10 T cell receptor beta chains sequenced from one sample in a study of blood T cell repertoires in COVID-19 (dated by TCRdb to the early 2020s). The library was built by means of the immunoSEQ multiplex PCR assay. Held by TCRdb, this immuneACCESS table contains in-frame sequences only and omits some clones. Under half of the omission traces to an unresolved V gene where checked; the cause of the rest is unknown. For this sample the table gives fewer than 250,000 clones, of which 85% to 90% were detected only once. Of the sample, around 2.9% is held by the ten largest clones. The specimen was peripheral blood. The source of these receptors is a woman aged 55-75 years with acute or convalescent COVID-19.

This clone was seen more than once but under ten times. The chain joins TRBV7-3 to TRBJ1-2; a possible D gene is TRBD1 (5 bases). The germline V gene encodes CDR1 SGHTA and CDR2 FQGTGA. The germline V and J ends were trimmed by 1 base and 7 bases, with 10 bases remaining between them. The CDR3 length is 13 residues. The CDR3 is CASSLMGLFGYTF. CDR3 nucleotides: TGTGCCAGCAGCTTAATGGGACTGTTTGGCTACACCTTC.

The CDR3 region is CASGSGTGTSFSNQPQHF. The CDR3 DNA reads TGTGCTAGTGGTTCCGGGACAGGGACGAGTTTTAGCAATCAGCCCCAGCATTTT. The chain links TRBV12-5 to TRBJ1-5, with 9 bases aligning to TRBD1. J was trimmed by 0 bases and V by 4 bases; bases with no gene match: 10. Looked up from germline, CDR1 is LGHNT and CDR2 is FRNRAP. The CDR3 is made up of 18 amino acids.

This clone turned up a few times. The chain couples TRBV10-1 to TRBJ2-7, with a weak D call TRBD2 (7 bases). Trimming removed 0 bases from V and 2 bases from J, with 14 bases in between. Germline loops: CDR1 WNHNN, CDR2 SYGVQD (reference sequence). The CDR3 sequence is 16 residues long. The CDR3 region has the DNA TGCGCCAGCAGTGAGTCAGGGCGGGGGCCCACCTACGAGCAGTACTTC. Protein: CASSESGRGPTYEQYF.

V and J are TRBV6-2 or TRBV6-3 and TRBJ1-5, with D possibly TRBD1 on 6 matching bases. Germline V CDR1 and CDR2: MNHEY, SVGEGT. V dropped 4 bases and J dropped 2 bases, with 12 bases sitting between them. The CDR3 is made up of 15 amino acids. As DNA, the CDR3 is TGTGCCAGCAGTTCCACCTCAGGGGGCAATCAGCCCCAGCATTTT. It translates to CASSSTSGGNQPQHF.

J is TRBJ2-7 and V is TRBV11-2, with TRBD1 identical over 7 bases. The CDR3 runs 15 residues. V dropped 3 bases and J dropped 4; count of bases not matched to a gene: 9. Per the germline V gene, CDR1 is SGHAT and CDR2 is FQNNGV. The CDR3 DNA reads TGTGCCAGCAGCTTTGGACAGGCCGTGCAATACGAGCAGTACTTC. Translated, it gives CASSFGQAVQYEQYF.

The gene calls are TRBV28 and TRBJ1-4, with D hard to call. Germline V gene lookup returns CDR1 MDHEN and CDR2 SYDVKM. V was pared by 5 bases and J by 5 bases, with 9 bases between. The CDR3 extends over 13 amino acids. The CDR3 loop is CASSLAENEKLFF. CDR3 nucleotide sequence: TGTGCCAGCAGTCTGGCGGAAAATGAAAAACTGTTTTTT.

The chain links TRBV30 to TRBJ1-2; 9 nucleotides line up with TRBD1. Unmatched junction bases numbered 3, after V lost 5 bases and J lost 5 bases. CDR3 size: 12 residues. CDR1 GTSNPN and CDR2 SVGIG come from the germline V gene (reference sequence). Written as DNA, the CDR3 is TGTGCCTGGGGGACAGGGAGTTATGGCTACACCTTC. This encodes CAWGTGSYGYTF.

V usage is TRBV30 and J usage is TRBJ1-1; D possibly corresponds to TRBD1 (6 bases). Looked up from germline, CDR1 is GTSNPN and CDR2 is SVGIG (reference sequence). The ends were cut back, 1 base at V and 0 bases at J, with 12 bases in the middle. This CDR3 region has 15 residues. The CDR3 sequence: CAWSERGHLNTEAFF. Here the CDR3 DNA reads TGTGCCTGGAGTGAAAGGGGACACCTGAACACTGAAGCTTTCTTT.

Here the CDR3 DNA reads TGTGCCAGCAGACTGGGAGGGACTAATGAAAAACTGTTTTTT. Protein product: CASRLGGTNEKLFF. V and J are TRBV28 and TRBJ1-4, with unresolved D. Germline V CDR1 and CDR2: MDHEN, SYDVKM. The CDR3 is 14 residues long. Between the trimmed V and J ends, which lost 6 bases and 2 bases, there was a span of 10 bases.

Written as DNA, the CDR3 is TGTGCCAGCAGCCCCTGGGGTAGCGGGAGCAATGAGCAGTTCTTC. It encodes CASSPWGSGSNEQFF. The chain recombines TRBV7-2 with TRBJ2-1; TRBD2 aligns across 9 bases. Germline CDR1 SGHTA, CDR2 FQGNSA. Trimming cost V 5 bases and J 6 bases; bases outside gene matches: 8. The CDR3 is made up of 15 amino acids.